The clone carrying this TCR beta chain showed up many times. Its cognate antigen is unknown. The sample belongs to a study of glioma-infiltrating T cells. General study findings and limits: Above-expected tissue-blood divergence occurred in all gliomas, most in low-grade ones.

Amplification of TCR alpha and beta CDR3 regions from RNA used iRepertoire nested multiplex PCR. Tissue mRNA or PBMC total RNA, 100-400 ng, went into one-step reverse transcription and amplification. TCRdb called the multiplex PCR reads again in MiXCR, with one record for every CDR3 protein. The data contain around 190,000 distinct CDR3 sequences, about 32% of them singletons. Per the germline V gene, CDR1 is DFQATT and CDR2 is SNEGSKA (reference sequence). J was trimmed by 8 bases and V by 3 bases; bases with no gene match: 6. This CDR3 region has 12 residues. The origin of this receptor is a human donor with low-grade glioma or glioblastoma, undergoing nonglioma brain surgery, or in good health (not recorded which). The material sequenced was glioma tissue, nonneoplastic brain tissue, or PBMCs (not recorded which). The V call is TRBV20-1, the J call TRBJ1-2; 7 bases fit TRBD1. The CDR3 here is CSASLTGVGYTF. CDR3 sequence (DNA): TGCAGTGCTAGCCTCACAGGGGTAGGCTACACCTTC.